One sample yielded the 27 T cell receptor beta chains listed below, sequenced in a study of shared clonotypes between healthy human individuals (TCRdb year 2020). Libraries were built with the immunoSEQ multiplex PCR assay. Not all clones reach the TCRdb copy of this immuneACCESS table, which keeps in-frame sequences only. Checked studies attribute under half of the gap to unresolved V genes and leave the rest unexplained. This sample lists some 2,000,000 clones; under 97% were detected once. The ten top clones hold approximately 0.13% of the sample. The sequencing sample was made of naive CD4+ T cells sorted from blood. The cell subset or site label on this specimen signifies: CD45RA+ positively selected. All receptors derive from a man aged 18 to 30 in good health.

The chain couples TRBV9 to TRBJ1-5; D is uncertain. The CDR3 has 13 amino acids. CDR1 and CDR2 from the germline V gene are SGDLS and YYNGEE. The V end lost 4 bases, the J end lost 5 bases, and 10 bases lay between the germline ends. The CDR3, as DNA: TGTGCCAGCAGCCTCGTGCCAGATCAGCCCCAGCATTTT. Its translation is CASSLVPDQPQHF.

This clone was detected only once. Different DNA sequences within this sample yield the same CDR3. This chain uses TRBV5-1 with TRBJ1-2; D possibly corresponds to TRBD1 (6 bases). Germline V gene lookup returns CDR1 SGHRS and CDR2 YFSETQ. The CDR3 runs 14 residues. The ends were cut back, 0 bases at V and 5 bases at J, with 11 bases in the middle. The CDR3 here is CASSLGTDLYGYTF. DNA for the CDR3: TGCGCCAGCAGCTTGGGGACAGACCTATATGGCTACACCTTC. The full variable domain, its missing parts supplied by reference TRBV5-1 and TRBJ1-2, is KAGVTQTPRYLIKTRGQQVTLSCSPISGHRSVSWYQQTPGQGLQFLFEYFSETQRNKGNFPGRFSGRQFSNSRSEMNVSTLELGDSALYLCASSLGTDLYGYTFGSGTRLTVV.

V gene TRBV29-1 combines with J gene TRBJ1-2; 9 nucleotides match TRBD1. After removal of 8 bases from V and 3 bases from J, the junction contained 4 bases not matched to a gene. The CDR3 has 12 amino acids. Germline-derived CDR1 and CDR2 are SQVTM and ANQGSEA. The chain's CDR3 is CSTRQGDYGYTF. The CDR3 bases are TGCAGCACCCGACAGGGGGACTATGGCTACACCTTC.

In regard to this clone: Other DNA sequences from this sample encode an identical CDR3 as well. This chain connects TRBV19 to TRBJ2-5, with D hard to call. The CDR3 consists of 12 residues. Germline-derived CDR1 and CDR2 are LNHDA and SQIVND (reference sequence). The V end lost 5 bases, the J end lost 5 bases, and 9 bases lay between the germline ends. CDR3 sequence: CASSPLGETQYF. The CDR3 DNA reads TGTGCCAGTAGTCCCTTGGGGGAGACCCAGTACTTC.

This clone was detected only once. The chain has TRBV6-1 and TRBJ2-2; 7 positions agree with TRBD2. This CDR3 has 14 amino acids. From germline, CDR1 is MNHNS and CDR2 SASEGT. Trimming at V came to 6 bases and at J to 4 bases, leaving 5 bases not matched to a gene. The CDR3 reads CASRPSGSTGELFF. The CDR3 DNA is TGTGCCAGCAGACCTAGCGGATCCACCGGGGAGCTGTTTTTT.

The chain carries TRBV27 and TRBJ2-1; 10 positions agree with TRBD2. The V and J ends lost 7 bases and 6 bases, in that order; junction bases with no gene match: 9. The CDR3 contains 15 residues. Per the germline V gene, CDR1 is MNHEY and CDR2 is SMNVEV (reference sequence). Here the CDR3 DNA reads TGTGCCAGCAATCGAGCGGGAGGGCCCTCCAATGAGCAGTTCTTC. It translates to CASNRAGGPSNEQFF.

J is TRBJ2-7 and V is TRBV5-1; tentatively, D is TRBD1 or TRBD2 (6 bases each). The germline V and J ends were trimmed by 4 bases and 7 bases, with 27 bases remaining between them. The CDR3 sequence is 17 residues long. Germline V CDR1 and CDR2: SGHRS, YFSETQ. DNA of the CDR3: TGCGCCAGCAGCCCCTCCGTGGTGGGCACAAAGGGGGGTGAGCAGTACTTC. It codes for CASSPSVVGTKGGEQYF.

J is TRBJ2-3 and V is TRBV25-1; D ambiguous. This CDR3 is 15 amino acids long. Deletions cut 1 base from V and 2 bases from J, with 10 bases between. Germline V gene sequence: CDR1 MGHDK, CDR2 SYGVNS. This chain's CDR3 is CASSEFWGFTDTQYF. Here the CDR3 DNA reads TGTGCCAGCAGTGAATTTTGGGGATTCACAGATACGCAGTATTTT.

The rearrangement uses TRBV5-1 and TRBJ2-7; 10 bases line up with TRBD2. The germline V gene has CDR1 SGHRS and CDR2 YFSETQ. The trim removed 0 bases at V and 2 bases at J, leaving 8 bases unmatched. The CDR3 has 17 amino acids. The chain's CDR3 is CASSLVSSGGLTYEQYF. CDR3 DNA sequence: TGCGCCAGCAGCTTGGTGTCTAGCGGGGGCCTCACCTACGAGCAGTACTTC.

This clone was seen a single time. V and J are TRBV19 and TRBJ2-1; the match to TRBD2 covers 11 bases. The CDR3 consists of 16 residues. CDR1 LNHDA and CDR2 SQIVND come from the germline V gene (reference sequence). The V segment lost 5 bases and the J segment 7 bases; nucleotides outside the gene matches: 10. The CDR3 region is CASSPRETSGINEQFF. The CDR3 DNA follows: TGTGCCAGTAGTCCCCGGGAGACTAGCGGGATAAATGAGCAGTTCTTC.

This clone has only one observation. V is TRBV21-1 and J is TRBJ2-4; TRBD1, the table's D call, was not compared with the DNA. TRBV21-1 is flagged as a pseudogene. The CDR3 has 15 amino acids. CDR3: CASKGRGLAKNIQYF. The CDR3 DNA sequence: TGTGCCAGCAAGGGAAGGGGTTTGGCCAAAAACATTCAGTACTTC.

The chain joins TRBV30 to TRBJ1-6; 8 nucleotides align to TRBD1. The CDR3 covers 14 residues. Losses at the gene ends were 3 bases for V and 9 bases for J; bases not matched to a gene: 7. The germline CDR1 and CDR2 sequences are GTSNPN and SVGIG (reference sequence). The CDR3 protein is CAWSTGQESSPLHF. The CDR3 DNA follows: TGTGCCTGGAGCACGGGACAGGAGAGTTCACCCCTCCACTTT.

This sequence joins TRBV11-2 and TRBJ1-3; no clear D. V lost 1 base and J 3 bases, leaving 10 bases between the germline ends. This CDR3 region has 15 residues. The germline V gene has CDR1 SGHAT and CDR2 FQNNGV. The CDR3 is CASSLVGDRGNTIYF. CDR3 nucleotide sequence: TGTGCCAGCAGCTTAGTGGGTGATCGTGGAAACACCATATATTTT.

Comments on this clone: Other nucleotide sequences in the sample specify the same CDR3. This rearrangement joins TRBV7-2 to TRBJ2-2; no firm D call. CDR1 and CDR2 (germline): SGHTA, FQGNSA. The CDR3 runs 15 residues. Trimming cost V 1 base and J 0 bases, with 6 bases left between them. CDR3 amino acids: CASSLEATNTGELFF. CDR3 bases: TGTGCCAGCAGCTTAGAGGCGACGAACACCGGGGAGCTGTTTTTT.

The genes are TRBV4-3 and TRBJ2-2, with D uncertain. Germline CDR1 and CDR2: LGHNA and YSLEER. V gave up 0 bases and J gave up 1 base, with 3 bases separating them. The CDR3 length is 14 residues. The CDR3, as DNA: TGCGCCAGCAGCCAAGAGGTGAACACCGGGGAGCTGTTTTTT. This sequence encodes CASSQEVNTGELFF.

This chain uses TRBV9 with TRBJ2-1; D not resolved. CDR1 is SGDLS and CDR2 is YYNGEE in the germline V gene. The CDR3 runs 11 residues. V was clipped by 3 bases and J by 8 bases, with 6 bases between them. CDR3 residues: CASSAEDEQFF. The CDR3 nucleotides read TGTGCCAGCAGCGCAGAAGATGAGCAGTTCTTC. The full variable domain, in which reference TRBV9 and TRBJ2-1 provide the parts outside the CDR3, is DSGVTQTPKHLITATGQRVTLRCSPRSGDLSVYWYQQSLDQGLQFLIQYYNGEERAKGNILERFSAQQFPDLHSELNLSSLELGDSALYFCASSAEDEQFFGPGTRLTVL.

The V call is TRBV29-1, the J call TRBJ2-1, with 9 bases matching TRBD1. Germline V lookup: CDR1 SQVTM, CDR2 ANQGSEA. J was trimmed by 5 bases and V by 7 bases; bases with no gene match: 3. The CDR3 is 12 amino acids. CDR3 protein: CSAGQGDNEQFF. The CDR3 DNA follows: TGCAGCGCGGGACAGGGTGACAATGAGCAGTTCTTC.

The CDR3 is CASSLGRTGRNTEAFF. CDR3 coding DNA: TGTGCCAGCAGCTTAGGCCGGACAGGGCGGAACACTGAAGCTTTCTTT. The chain employs TRBV11-2 and TRBJ1-1; the match to TRBD1 covers 8 bases. V was clipped by 1 base and J by 1 base; unmatched bases: 5. Germline V gene data show CDR1 as SGHAT and CDR2 as FQNNGV. The length of the CDR3 is 16 residues. Variable domain in full (rest from reference TRBV11-2 and TRBJ1-1): EAGVAQSPRYKIIEKRQSVAFWCNPISGHATLYWYQQILGQGPKLLIQFQNNGVVDDSQLPKDRFSAERLKGVDSTLKIQPAKLEDSAVYLCASSLGRTGRNTEAFFGQGTRLTVV.

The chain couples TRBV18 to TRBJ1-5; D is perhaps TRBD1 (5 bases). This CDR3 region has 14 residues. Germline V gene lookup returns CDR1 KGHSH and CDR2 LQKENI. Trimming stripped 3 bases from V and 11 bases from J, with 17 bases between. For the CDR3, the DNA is TGTGCCAGCTCACCCAGCCGGGACTGGACTTCCCAGCATTTT. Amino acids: CASSPSRDWTSQHF. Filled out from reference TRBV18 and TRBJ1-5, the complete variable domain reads NAGVMQNPRHLVRRRGQEARLRCSPMKGHSHVYWYRQLPEEGLKFMVYLQKENIIDESGMPKERFSAEFPKEGPSILRIQQVVRGDSAAYFCASSPSRDWTSQHFGDGTRLSIL.

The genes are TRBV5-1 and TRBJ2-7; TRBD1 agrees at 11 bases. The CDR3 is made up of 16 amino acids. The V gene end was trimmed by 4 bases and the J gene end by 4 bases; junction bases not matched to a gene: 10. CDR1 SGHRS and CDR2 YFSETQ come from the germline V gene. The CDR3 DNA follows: TGCGCCAGCAGCCAGACCCGGGACAGGGGGTTATACGAGCAGTACTTC. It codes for CASSQTRDRGLYEQYF.

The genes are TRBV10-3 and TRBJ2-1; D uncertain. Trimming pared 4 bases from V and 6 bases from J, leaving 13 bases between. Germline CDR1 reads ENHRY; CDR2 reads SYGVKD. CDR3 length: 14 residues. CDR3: CAISGTGSGNEQFF. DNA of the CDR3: TGTGCCATCAGTGGAACTGGATCGGGCAATGAGCAGTTCTTC.

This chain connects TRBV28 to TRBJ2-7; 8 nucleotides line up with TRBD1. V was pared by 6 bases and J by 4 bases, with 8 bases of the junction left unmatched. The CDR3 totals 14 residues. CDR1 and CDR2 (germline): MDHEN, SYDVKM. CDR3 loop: CASRTGTGFYEQYF. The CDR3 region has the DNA TGTGCCAGCAGAACCGGGACAGGATTTTACGAGCAGTACTTC. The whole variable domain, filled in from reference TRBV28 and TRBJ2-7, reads DVKVTQSSRYLVKRTGEKVFLECVQDMDHENMFWYRQDPGLGLRLIYFSYDVKMKEKGDIPEGYSVSREKKERFSLILESASTNQTSMYLCASRTGTGFYEQYFGPGTRLTVT.

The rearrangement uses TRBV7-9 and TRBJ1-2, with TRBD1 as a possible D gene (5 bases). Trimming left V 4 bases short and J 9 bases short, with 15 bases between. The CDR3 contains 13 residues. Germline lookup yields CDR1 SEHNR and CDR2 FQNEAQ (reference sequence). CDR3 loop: CASSSPGLRSYTF. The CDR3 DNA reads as TGTGCCAGCAGCTCCCCGGGACTTCGTAGCTACACCTTC.

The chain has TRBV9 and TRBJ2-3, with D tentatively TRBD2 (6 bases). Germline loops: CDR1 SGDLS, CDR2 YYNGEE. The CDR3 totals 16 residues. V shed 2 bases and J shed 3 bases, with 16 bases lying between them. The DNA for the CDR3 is TGTGCCAGCAGCGTGTCCAGGGCGGGGCTTACAGATACGCAGTATTTT. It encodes CASSVSRAGLTDTQYF.

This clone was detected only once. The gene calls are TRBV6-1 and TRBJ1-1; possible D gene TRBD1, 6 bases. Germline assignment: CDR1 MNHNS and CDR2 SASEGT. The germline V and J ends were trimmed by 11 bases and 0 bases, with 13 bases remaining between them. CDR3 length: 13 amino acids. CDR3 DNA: TGTGCCGCTGAAGGACAGATGAACACTGAAGCTTTCTTT. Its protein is CAAEGQMNTEAFF.

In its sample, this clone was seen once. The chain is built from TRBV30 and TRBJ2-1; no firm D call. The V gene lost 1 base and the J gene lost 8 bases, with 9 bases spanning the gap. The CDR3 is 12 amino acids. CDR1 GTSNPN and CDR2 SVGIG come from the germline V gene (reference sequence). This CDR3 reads CAWSAHQYEQFF. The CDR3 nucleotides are TGTGCCTGGAGTGCTCATCAGTATGAGCAGTTCTTC. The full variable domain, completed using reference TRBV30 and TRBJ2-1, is SQTIHQWPATLVQPVGSPLSLECTVEGTSNPNLYWYRQAAGRGLQLLFYSVGIGQISSEVPQNLSASRPQDRQFILSSKKLLLSDSGFYLCAWSAHQYEQFFGPGTRLTVL.

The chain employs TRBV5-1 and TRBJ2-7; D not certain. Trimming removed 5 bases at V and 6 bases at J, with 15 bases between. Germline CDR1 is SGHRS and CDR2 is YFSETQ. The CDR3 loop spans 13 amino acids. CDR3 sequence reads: CASSQPLRAEQYF. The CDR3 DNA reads TGCGCCAGCAGTCAACCGCTAAGGGCCGAGCAGTACTTC.